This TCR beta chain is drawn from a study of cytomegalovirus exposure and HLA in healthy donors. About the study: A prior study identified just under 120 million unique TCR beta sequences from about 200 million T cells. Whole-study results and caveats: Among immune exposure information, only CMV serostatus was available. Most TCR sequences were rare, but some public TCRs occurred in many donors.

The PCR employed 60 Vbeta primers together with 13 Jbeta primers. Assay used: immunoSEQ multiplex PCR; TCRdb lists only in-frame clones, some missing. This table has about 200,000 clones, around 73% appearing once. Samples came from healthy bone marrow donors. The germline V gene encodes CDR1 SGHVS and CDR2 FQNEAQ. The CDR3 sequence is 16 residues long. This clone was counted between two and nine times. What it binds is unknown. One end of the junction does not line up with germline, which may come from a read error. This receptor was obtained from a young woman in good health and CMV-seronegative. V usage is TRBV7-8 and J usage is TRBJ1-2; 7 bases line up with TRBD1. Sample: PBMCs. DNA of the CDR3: TGTGCCAGCAGCTTACCCCCTGGGACAGATAACTATGGCTACCCCTTC. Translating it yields CASSLPPGTDNYGYPF.